The rows below give T cell receptor beta chains drawn from one sample of a study of identical twins. MiXCR was run by TCRdb on the 5' RACE reads, yielding one entry per CDR3 protein. The sample contains fewer than 900,000 distinct CDR3 sequences, around 21% of which appear only once. These data are also associated with another study on T cells expressing NK-cell markers.

Specimen: PBMCs. The origin of the receptors is a woman aged 18-35 years in good health. Both conserved end residues are part of each CDR3. A D gene is named only where the DNA matches it firmly. Size is omitted from some rows. Given values are once, few, many or a class for expanded clones.

v_gene	j_gene	abundance	d_gene	CDR3nt	CDR3aa
TRBV20-1	TRBJ2-1	few	TRBD2	TGCAGTGCTTCGGGACTAGCGGGAGGGCCGATCGGCAATGAGCAGTTCTTC	CSASGLAGGPIGNEQFF
TRBV5-5	TRBJ2-2	.	.	TGTGCCAGCAGCTTGGATTGGGGTGCCGGGGAGCTGTTTTTT	CASSLDWGAGELFF
TRBV6-5	TRBJ2-5	.	.	TGTGCCAGCAGTCGTGAGCTCGGGACCCAGTACTTC	CASSRELGTQYF
TRBV6-1	TRBJ2-4	.	.	TGTGCCAGTCGGGGGAGTAGGCTCCCGTTTTTACTAGCCAAAAACATTCAGTACTTC	CASRGSRLPFLLAKNIQYF
TRBV5-1	TRBJ1-4	few	.	TGCGCCAGCAGCTTGTATGGGGAAAAACTGTTTTTT	CASSLYGEKLFF
TRBV12-3/TRBV12-4	TRBJ2-1	few	TRBD1	TGTGCCAGCATTGGGGACAGTATCTCCTACAATGAGCAGTTCTTC	CASIGDSISYNEQFF
TRBV20-1	TRBJ2-1	few	TRBD2	TGCAGTGCTACGCGGACTAGCGCTTACAATGAGCAGTTCTTC	CSATRTSAYNEQFF
TRBV6-6	TRBJ2-7	.	.	TGTGCCAGCAGTTACAGGGAAAACTACGAGCAGTACTTC	CASSYRENYEQYF
TRBV12-3/TRBV12-4	TRBJ2-3	few	.	TGTGCGGCGGGCTACACTAGCACAGATACGCAGTATTTT	CAAGYTSTDTQYF
TRBV6-1	TRBJ2-1	.	TRBD2	TGTGCCAGCAGGATGGGCAGCGGGGGGAACTACAATGAGCAGTTCTTC	CASRMGSGGNYNEQFF
TRBV12-3/TRBV12-4	TRBJ2-7	.	.	TGTGCCAGCAGTCCTCTAGCGACCTCCTACGAGCAGTACTTC	CASSPLATSYEQYF
TRBV5-1	TRBJ2-1	.	TRBD2	TGCGCCAGCAGCCCAGGGAGCGGGAGGTCAAATGAGCAGTTCTTC	CASSPGSGRSNEQFF
TRBV29-1	TRBJ2-1	.	.	TGCAGCGTTGCGGAGACAGCTAACAATGAGCAGTTCTTC	CSVAETANNEQFF
TRBV6-1	TRBJ1-2	many	TRBD1	TGTGCCAGCAGATCTGGACAGGGCTATGGCTACACCTTC	CASRSGQGYGYTF
TRBV7-2	TRBJ2-4	few	.	TGTGCCAGCAGCTTAGTGAGTGGCGGGACCGACAAAAACATTCAGTACTTC	CASSLVSGGTDKNIQYF
TRBV10-3	TRBJ2-3	.	TRBD2	TGTGCCATCAGGTATAGCGGGAGCAGGACAGATACGCAGTATTTT	CAIRYSGSRTDTQYF
TRBV10-1	TRBJ2-1	few	.	TGCGCCAGCCAGGATGGGGGTTCCCCCTACAATGAGCAGTTCTTC	CASQDGGSPYNEQFF
TRBV12-5	TRBJ2-7	few	.	TGTGCTAGTGGTTTGGTACGCTTCGAGCAGTACTTC	CASGLVRFEQYF
TRBV18	TRBJ2-3	few	.	TGTGCCAGCTCCCCACCCGGCCTAGCCCCAGATACGCAGTATTTT	CASSPPGLAPDTQYF
TRBV6-1	TRBJ2-3	.	.	TGTGCCAGCAAGGAGACAGATACGCAGTATTTT	CASKETDTQYF
TRBV12-3/TRBV12-4	TRBJ2-2	few	TRBD1	TGTGCCAGCAGCCTTGACAGGGTGGACACCGGGGAGCTGTTTTTT	CASSLDRVDTGELFF
TRBV6-5	TRBJ2-7	.	.	TGTGCCAGCAGTTACCTGACAGGTTCTTACGAGCAGTACTTC	CASSYLTGSYEQYF
TRBV12-3/TRBV12-4	TRBJ1-1	.	.	TGTGCCAGCAGTTTAATGACAACTCAAGCTTTCTTT	CASSLMTTQAFF
TRBV12-3/TRBV12-4	TRBJ2-1	few	TRBD1	TGTGCCAGCAGAATAGACAGGGCCCTCTACAATGAGCAGTTCTTC	CASRIDRALYNEQFF
TRBV2	TRBJ2-3	few	TRBD1	TGTGCCAGCGGACAGGGCCCAGATACGCAGTATTTT	CASGQGPDTQYF
TRBV10-2	TRBJ1-2	.	.	TGCGCCAGCAGTGACACTTACTATGGCTACACCTTC	CASSDTYYGYTF
TRBV18	TRBJ1-1	.	.	TGTGCCAGCTCTCGTTTGAGGGGGACCGAAGCTTTCTTT	CASSRLRGTEAFF
TRBV20-1	TRBJ2-3	few	TRBD2	TGCAGTGCTATCCCCGGGGGGGCAGATACGCAGTATTTT	CSAIPGGADTQYF
TRBV6-1	TRBJ2-3	few	.	TGTGCCAGCAGAAATAAGGACAGAGATACGCAGTATTTT	CASRNKDRDTQYF
TRBV20-1	TRBJ2-1	.	.	TGCAGTGCTAGGGGCGATGCAATAGCGTCCTACAATGAGCAGTTCTTC	CSARGDAIASYNEQFF
TRBV12-3/TRBV12-4	TRBJ2-7	.	TRBD2	TGTGCCAGCAGCCTTGGACTAGAGGGAGAGCAGTACTTC	CASSLGLEGEQYF
TRBV20-1	TRBJ2-2	.	TRBD2	TGCAGTGCTTTACCCAGCGGGGGTGCCCCCGGGGAGCTGTTTTTT	CSALPSGGAPGELFF
TRBV6-2/TRBV6-3	TRBJ2-3	.	TRBD1	TGTGCCAGCAGACTTGCCGGACAGGGGGTAACAGATACGCAGTATTTT	CASRLAGQGVTDTQYF
TRBV6-1	TRBJ2-7	many	TRBD1	TGTGCCAGCAGCCGACGCGGACAGGGGGCGTTGAACGAGCAGTACTTC	CASSRRGQGALNEQYF
TRBV20-1	TRBJ2-3	many	.	TGCAGTGCTGACGCGTGGAATACGCAGTATTTT	CSADAWNTQYF
TRBV7-2	TRBJ2-2	.	.	TGTGCCAGCAGCTTATCAGCAACGAACACCGGGGAGCTGTTTTTT	CASSLSATNTGELFF
TRBV12-3/TRBV12-4	TRBJ2-3	.	TRBD2	TGTGCCAGCAGTTTACTGCGGGAGGGCCGGCAAGATACGCAGTATTTT	CASSLLREGRQDTQYF
TRBV20-1	TRBJ1-1	.	.	TGCAGTGCTTTTCGGACGGTGAACACTGAAGCTTTCTTT	CSAFRTVNTEAFF